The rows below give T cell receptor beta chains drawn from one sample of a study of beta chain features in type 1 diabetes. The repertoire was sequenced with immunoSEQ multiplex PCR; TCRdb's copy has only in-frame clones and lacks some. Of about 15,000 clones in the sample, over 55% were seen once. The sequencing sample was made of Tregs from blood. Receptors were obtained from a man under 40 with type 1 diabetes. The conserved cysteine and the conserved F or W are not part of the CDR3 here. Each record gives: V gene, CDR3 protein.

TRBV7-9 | ASSPVQLNTEAF
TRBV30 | AWSLRQGRQPQH
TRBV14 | ASSQDRRGEF
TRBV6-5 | ASSYSGIGLPYEQY
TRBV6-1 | ASSSGTGGNYEQY
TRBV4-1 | ASSQAWDNGDNSPLH
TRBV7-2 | ASSSPSGVGLGTQY
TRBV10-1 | ASSEGRAYTEAF
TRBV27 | ARDSGREGMLNEQF
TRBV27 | ASSSLRTGVNTEAF
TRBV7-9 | ASSFGGSSDTQY
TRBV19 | ASSSGQQETQY
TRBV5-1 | ASSLEGRSNQPQH
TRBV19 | ASSRAGDYEQY
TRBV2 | ASTQGLGTEAF
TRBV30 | AWSGQGGYGYT
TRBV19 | ASQRDSGMNTEAF
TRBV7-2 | ASSLVQVNYGYT
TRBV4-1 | ASSPTPSGQYNEQF
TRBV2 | ATGTSRYYGYT
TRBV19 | ASNDRDNQPQH
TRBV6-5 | ASTDRDTYGYT
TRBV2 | ASWYSYEQY
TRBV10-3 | AISAGGSYEQY
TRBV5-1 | ASSPGTSAFSYEQY
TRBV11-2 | ASSVGGWGDIQY
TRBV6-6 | ASRGRGGADGQPQH
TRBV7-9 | ASSLGASGGWGTEAF
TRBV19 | ASRPGGLGYNEQF
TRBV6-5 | ASSYGVGLVQETQY
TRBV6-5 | ASRATGGSSYEQY
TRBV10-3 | ATGFGESEQY
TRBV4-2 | ASSGRTSGTGQAGANVLT
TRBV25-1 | ASSESGGGATDTQY
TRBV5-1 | ASSLLITGDEQY
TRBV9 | ASSVGTSGPTDTQY
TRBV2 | ASGLAGGGETQY
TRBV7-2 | ASSLAPPGAGNTIY
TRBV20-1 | SGRANTEAF
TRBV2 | ASSGGQIPEAF
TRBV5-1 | ASSLEAFPRNSPLH
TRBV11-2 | ASSLVGAGYGYT
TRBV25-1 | ASSRTGNYGYT
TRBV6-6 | ASSPRDRGPGELF
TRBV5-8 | ASSLVAGRSYNEQF
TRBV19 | ASSPVGWEVGNEQF
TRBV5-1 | ASSLGGEVQGQF
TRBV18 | AGSPWAGSYEQY
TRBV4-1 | ASSQAPGSRAF
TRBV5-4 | ASSLDGNYGYT
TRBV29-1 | SGATGVDTQY
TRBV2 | ASTGQTVNTEAF
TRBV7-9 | ASSLAGLAGKSSYEQY
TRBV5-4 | ASSPGQGIGAEAF
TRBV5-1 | ASSLVGTESYEQY